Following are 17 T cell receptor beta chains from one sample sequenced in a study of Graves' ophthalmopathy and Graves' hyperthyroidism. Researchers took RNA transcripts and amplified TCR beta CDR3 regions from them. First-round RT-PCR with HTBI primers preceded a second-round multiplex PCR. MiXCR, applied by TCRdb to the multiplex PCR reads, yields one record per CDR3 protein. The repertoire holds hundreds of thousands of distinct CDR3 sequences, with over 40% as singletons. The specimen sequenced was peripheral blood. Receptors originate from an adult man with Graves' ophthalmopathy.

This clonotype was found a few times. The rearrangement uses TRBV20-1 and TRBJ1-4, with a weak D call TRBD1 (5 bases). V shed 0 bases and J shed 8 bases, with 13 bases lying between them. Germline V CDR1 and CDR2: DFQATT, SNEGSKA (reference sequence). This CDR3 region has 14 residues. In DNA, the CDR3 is TGCAGTGCTAGAGACCAGGGAATTTTCGAAAAACTGTTTTTT. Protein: CSARDQGIFEKLFF.

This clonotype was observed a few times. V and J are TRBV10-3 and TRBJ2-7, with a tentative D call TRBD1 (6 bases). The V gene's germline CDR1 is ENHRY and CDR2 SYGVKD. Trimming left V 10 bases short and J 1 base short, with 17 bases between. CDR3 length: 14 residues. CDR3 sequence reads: CASGGEGQSYEQYF. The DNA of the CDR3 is TGTGCCAGCGGTGGAGAGGGACAATCCTACGAGCAGTACTTC.

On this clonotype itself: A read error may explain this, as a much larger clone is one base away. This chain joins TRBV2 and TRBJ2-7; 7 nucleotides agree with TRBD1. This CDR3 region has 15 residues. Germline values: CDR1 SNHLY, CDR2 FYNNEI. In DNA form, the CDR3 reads TGTGCCAGCAGGCTGACAGGGAGTGGGTCCTACGAGCAGTGCTTC. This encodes CASRLTGSGSYEQCF.

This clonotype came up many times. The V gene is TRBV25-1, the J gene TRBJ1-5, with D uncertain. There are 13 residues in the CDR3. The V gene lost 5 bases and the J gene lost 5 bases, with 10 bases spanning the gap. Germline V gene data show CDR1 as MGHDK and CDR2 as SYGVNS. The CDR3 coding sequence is TGTGCCAGCAGTTCCCAGTCCGATCAGCCCCAGCATTTT. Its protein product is CASSSQSDQPQHF.

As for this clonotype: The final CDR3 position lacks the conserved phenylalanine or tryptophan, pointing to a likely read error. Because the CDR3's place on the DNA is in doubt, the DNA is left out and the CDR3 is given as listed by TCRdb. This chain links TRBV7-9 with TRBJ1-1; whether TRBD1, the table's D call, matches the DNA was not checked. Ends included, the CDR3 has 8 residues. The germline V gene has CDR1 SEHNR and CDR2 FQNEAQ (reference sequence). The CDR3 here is CASSLMGV.

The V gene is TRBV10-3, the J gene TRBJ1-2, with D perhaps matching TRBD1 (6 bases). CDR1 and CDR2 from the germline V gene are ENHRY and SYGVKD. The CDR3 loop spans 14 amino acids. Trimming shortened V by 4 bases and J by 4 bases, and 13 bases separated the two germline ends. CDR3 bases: TGTGCCATCAGTGCCCCGGGGGCGGGCTATGGCTACACCTTC. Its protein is CAISAPGAGYGYTF.

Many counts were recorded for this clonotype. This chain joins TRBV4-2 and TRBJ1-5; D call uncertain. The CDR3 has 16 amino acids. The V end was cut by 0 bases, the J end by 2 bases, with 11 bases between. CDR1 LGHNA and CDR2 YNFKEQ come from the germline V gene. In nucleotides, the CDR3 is TGTGCCAGCAGCCAAGAGGAAGTTCCGCGCAATCAGCCCCAGCATTTT. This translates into CASSQEEVPRNQPQHF.

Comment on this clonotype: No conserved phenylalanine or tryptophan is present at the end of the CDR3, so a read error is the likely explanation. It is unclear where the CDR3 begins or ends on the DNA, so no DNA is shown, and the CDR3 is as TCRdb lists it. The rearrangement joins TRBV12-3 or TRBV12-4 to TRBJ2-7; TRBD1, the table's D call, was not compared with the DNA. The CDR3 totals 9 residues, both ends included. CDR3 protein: CASRGRQGT.

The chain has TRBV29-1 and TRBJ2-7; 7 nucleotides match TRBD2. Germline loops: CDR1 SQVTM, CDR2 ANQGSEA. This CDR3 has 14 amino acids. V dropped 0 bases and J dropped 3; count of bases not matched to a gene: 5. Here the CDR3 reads CSVEDWGRDYEQYF. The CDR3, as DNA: TGCAGCGTTGAAGATTGGGGGAGGGACTACGAGCAGTACTTC.

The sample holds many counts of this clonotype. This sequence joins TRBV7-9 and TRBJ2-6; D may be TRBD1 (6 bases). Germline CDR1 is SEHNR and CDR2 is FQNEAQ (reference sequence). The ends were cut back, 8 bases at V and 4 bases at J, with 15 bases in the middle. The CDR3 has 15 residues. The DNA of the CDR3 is TGTGCCAGCGCGCCCAGGGGTCCCGGGGCCAACGTCCTGACTTTC. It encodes CASAPRGPGANVLTF. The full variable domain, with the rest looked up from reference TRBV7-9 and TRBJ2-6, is DTGVSQNPRHKITKRGQNVTFRCDPISEHNRLYWYRQTLGQGPEFLTYFQNEAQLEKSRLLSDRFSAERPKGSFSTLEIQRTEQGDSAMYLCASAPRGPGANVLTFGAGSRLTVL.

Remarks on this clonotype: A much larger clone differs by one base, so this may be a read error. CDR3 nucleotides: TGTGCCAGTAGTGTAGCTACCGGGACAGGGGATCAGCCCCAGCATTTT. Translating gives CASSVATGTGDQPQHF. This sequence joins TRBV19 and TRBJ1-5, with 10 bases aligning to TRBD1. The CDR3 length is 16 residues. Germline lookup yields CDR1 LNHDA and CDR2 SQIVND (reference sequence). With 5 bases clipped from V and 5 bases from J, the junction kept 9 bases outside the gene matches.

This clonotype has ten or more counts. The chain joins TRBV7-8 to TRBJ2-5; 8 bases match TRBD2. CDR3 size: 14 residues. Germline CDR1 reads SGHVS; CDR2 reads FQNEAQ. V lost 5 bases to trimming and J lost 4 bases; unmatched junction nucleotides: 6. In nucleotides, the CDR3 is TGTGCCAGCAGCCATACTAGCGGACGAGAGACCCAGTACTTC. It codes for CASSHTSGRETQYF.

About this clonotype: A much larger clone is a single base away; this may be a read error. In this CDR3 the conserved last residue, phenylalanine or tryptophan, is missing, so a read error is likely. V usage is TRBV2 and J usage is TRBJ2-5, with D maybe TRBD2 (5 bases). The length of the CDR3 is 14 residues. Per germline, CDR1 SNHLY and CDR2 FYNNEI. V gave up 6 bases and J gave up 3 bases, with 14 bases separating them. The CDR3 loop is CASRWTDSKETQYL. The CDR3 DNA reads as TGTGCCAGCAGGTGGACTGATAGTAAAGAGACCCAGTACCTC.

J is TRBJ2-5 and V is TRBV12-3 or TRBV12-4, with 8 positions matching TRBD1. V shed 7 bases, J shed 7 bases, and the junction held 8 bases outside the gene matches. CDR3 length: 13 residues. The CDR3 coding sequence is TGTGCCAGCACCATCAGGGGGCTCGGGACCCAGTACTTC. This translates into CASTIRGLGTQYF.

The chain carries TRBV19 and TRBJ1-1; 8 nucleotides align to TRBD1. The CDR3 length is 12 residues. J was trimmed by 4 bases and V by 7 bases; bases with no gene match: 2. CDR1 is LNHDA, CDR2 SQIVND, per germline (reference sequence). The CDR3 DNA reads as TGTGCCAGTAAAGACAGGGGCACTGAAGCTTTCTTT. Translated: CASKDRGTEAFF.

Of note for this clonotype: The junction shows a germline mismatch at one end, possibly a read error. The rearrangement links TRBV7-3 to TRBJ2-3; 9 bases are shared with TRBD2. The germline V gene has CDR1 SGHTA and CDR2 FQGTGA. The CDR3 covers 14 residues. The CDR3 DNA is TGTGCCAGCGGCTTAGCGGGAGCGGGAGATACGCAGTATTTT. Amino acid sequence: CASGLAGAGDTQYF.

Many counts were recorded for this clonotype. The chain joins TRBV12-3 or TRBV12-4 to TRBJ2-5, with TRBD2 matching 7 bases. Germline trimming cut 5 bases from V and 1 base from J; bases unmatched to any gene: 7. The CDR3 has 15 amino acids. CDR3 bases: TGTGCCAGCAGTCCGAAACCTAGCGGCCAAGAGACCCAGTACTTC. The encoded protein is CASSPKPSGQETQYF.